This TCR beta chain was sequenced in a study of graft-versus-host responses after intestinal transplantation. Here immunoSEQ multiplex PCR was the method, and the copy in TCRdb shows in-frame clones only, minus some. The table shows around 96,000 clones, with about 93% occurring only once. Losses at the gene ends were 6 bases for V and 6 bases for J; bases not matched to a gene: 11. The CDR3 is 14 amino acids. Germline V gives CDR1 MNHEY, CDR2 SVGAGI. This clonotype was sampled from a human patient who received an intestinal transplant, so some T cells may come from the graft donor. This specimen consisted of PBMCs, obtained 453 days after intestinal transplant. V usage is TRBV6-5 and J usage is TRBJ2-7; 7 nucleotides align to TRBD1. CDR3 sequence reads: CASRAETGLSEQYF. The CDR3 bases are TGTGCCAGCAGAGCGGAGACAGGGTTAAGCGAGCAGTACTTC.